What follows is one T cell receptor (beta chain) and its context. One end of the junction varies from germline; a read error may be responsible. CDR1 and CDR2 (germline): DFQATT, SNEGSKA (reference sequence). This CDR3 has 16 amino acids. These data originate in a study of response to subunit inactivated influenza vaccine. Each CDR3 protein gets one entry after TCRdb re-called the RT-PCR reads with MiXCR. The table lists 450,000 to 550,000 distinct CDR3 sequences, over 25% of them singletons. The sample here was CD4+ T cells sorted from PBMCs, taken more than 4 days after vaccination. This chain links TRBV20-1 with TRBJ2-1; TRBD2 aligns across 9 bases. The TCR comes from a man aged 50 or older who received an inactivated influenza vaccine. The CDR3 here is CCARDSLAGSYNEQFF. CDR3 sequence (DNA): TGCTGTGCTAGAGACTCACTAGCGGGCTCCTACAATGAGCAGTTCTTC.